This TCR beta chain appears in the sequencing data of a study of post-analysis software for immune sequencing data. This clonotype has only a few counts. Antigen specificity is unknown. TCR beta cDNA libraries included unique molecular identifiers. TCRdb re-called the PCR reads with MiXCR, one entry per CDR3 protein. The sample consists of hundreds of thousands of distinct CDR3 sequences, around 40% of them appearing once. Germline V lookup: CDR1 SGHDN, CDR2 FVKESK. This CDR3 contains 12 residues. V was shortened by 1 base and J by 8 bases, with 7 bases between the two germline ends. Study-wide results and caveats: Patients used roughly five TRBV segments, including TRBV5-6, TRBV5-1 and TRBV20-1, more often than controls.

This receptor was taken from a girl between 10 and 17 years old with multiple sclerosis. This chain uses TRBV14 with TRBJ2-3, with no clear D. The sample comprised blood. Here the CDR3 DNA reads TGTGCCAGCAGCCAAGGGTCAATTACGCAGTATTTT. Translated, it gives CASSQGSITQYF.